This TCR beta chain was profiled in a study of cytomegalovirus exposure and HLA in healthy donors. Study-wide results and limits: It was reported that TCR beta sequences correctly inferred the HLA-A and HLA-B alleles for most subjects. Later analysis demonstrated an association between a missense DCLRE1C variant and TCR beta V- and J-gene trimming.

13 Jbeta primers and 60 Vbeta primers were used for the PCR. Sequencing used immunoSEQ multiplex PCR; TCRdb keeps in-frame clones, though not all of them. The sample consists of 100,000 to 150,000 clones, approximately 80% of them appearing once. Germline V gives CDR1 MNHEY, CDR2 SVGAGI. V lost 5 bases, J lost 10 bases, and 9 bases stayed unmatched. The CDR3 length is 14 residues. About this clone itself: What it binds is not known.

Sequenced material: PBMCs. This receptor was obtained from a woman in her 40s in good health and CMV-seropositive. The chain is built from TRBV6-5 and TRBJ2-1; 9 bases line up with TRBD1. The CDR3, as DNA: TGTGCCAGCAGTCCCCGGGACAGGGTTTGGGAGCAGTTCTTC. This gives the protein CASSPRDRVWEQFF.